This T cell receptor beta chain comes out of a study of cytomegalovirus exposure and HLA in healthy donors. Study-wide points: When the data were analyzed later, several of the most significant clusters appeared to be linked to common viral pathogens. A link between a missense DCLRE1C variant and TCR beta V- and J-gene trimming emerged from a later analysis.

This clone occurred a few times. Its specificity is not known. Each donor was nominally healthy when sampled (though unrecorded immune exposures were likely). The primer mix had 60 Vbeta and 13 Jbeta primers. Libraries were prepared by immunoSEQ multiplex PCR; TCRdb keeps only in-frame clonotypes and omits some of them. This sample has more than 85,000 clones; approximately 73% occur once, and the top ten carry roughly 8%. Deletions cut 1 base from V and 4 bases from J, with 10 bases between. The CDR3 is 15 amino acids. Germline lookup yields CDR1 LGHNA and CDR2 YSLEER. The specimen was PBMCs. This TCR came from a middle-aged man in good health and CMV-seronegative. The rearrangement uses TRBV4-3 and TRBJ2-2, with D perhaps matching TRBD1 (6 bases). The DNA of the CDR3 is TGCGCCAGCAGCCAAGTGGGGGCCACCACCGGGGAGCTGTTTTTT. Translation: CASSQVGATTGELFF.